These 13 T cell receptor beta chains were all obtained from the same sample, sequenced in a study of tumor and adjacent non-tumor tissue in lung cancer. The library came from three nested PCR rounds adapted from ARM-PCR protocols. Each CDR3 protein is one row after TCRdb ran MiXCR on the multiplex PCR reads. The table includes about 60,000 distinct CDR3 sequences, over 60% detected once. No cell sorting was done before RNA was extracted from the tissue. More than 3 cm separated this lung sample from the edge of the tumor. The material sequenced was distant non-tumor lung tissue. The receptors were gathered from a man aged 70 or older with non-small cell lung cancer.

About this clonotype itself: This may come from a read error, since a much larger clone is one base off. This sequence joins TRBV28 and TRBJ1-2, with D tentatively TRBD1 (5 bases). Germline V lookup: CDR1 MDHEN, CDR2 SYDVKM. The CDR3 is 13 residues long. In nucleotides, the CDR3 is TGTTCCAGCAGTTCCCGGGACTCTCGGGGCTACACCTTC. This encodes CSSSSRDSRGYTF.

To note about this clonotype: One junction end does not reproduce the germline sequence, and a read error may be involved. The chain links TRBV29-1 to TRBJ2-4; D is uncertain. The CDR3 consists of 14 residues. Per the germline V gene, CDR1 is SQVTM and CDR2 is ANQGSEA. The chain's CDR3 is CSVGAGTVKNIQYF. The CDR3 coding sequence is TGCAGTGTTGGTGCCGGCACTGTCAAAAACATTCAGTACTTC.

This clonotype was found a few times. CDR3 amino acids: CASSLALDRENYGYTF. CDR3 coding DNA: TGCGCCAGCAGCTTGGCCCTAGACAGGGAAAACTATGGCTACACCTTC. The V and J genes are TRBV5-1 and TRBJ1-2, with TRBD1 identical over 7 bases. The germline V gene has CDR1 SGHRS and CDR2 YFSETQ. The junction had 7 bases not matched to a gene; V was cut back by 0 bases and J by 2 bases. The CDR3 spans 16 residues.

This clonotype was counted a few times. This CDR3 is missing its conserved last phenylalanine or tryptophan, likely due to a read error. The CDR3 DNA is TGCAGCGTTCTAACCGGGACACCACGCTACGAGCAGTACTAC. Its translation: CSVLTGTPRYEQYY. The J gene is TRBJ2-7, the V gene TRBV29-1; maybe TRBD1 (6 bases). Looked up from germline, CDR1 is SQVTM and CDR2 is ANQGSEA. V lost 5 bases and J 3 bases, leaving 17 bases between the germline ends. The CDR3 has 14 amino acids.

As for this clonotype: Germline is not matched at one junction end, which may reflect a read error. The J gene is TRBJ1-6, the V gene TRBV11-2; tentatively, D is TRBD1 (5 bases). The CDR3 is made up of 12 amino acids. CDR1 and CDR2 (germline): SGHAT, FQNNGV. The CDR3 region has the DNA TGTGCCTCGCGACCAGGGAATTCACACCTCCACTTT. Its protein is CASRPGNSHLHF.

Of note for this clonotype: One end of the junction fails to match germline, which may point to a read error. The chain uses TRBV5-4 and TRBJ2-3; 9 positions agree with TRBD2. The CDR3 covers 15 residues. Germline CDR1 and CDR2: SGHNT and YYREEE (reference sequence). In DNA form, the CDR3 reads TGTGCCAGCAACTTGGCCGGGCGCGGGAGGGATACACAGTATTTT. Residues: CASNLAGRGRDTQYF.

Concerning this clonotype: One end of the junction fails to match germline, which may point to a read error. The chain joins TRBV4-1 to TRBJ1-6, with D maybe TRBD1 (5 bases). CDR1 MGHRA and CDR2 YSYEKL come from the germline V gene. This CDR3 region has 15 residues. CDR3 residues: CASSPTEAYNSSLHF. CDR3 bases: TGCGCCAGCAGCCCGACAGAAGCCTATAATTCATCCCTCCACTTT.

In regard to this clonotype: A much larger clone sits a single nucleotide away, making a read error possible. V is TRBV6-5 and J is TRBJ2-6; the D gene is possibly TRBD1 (6 bases). Germline CDR1 MNHEY, CDR2 SVGAGI. CDR3 length equals 18 residues. The CDR3 loop reads CVSSSWPTGDSGANVLTF. CDR3 in DNA: TGTGTCAGCAGTTCTTGGCCGACAGGCGACTCTGGGGCCAACGTCCTGACTTTC.

As to this clonotype: This sequence may be a read error, since a much larger clone differs from it by one base. This sequence joins TRBV5-6 and TRBJ1-2; tentatively, D is TRBD1 (6 bases). The CDR3 extends over 13 amino acids. Germline CDR1 SGHDT, CDR2 YYEEEE. The CDR3 DNA reads as TGTACCACCAACGGCGGGGGGGGCGATGGCTACACCTTC. It specifies CTTNGGGGDGYTF.

This chain uses TRBV6-5 with TRBJ2-5; 8 nucleotides match TRBD1. From germline, CDR1 is MNHEY and CDR2 SVGAGI. The trim removed 0 bases at V and 4 bases at J, leaving 4 bases unmatched. CDR3 length: 15 amino acids. The CDR3 DNA follows: TGTGCCAGCAGTTACTCGACAGGGGCACCAGAGACCCAGTACTTC. It is translated as CASSYSTGAPETQYF.

This clonotype was recorded only once. Mismatch with germline at one junction end may stem from a read error. The chain employs TRBV11-2 and TRBJ2-7, with 8 bases matching TRBD1. The germline CDR1 and CDR2 sequences are SGHAT and FQNNGV. The CDR3 covers 14 residues. CDR3 amino acids: CASSLASGGCVQYF. The CDR3 DNA follows: TGTGCCAGCAGCTTAGCCTCAGGGGGCTGCGTGCAGTATTTC.

In regard to this clonotype: A junction end diverges from the germline sequence, so it may reflect a read error. The V gene is TRBV29-1, the J gene TRBJ2-3, with D unclear. CDR3 length: 11 amino acids. Germline assignment: CDR1 SQVTM and CDR2 ANQGSEA. In DNA, the CDR3 is TGCAGCCTTCGTGGCACAGATACGCACTATTTT. Translating it yields CSLRGTDTHYF.

About this clonotype itself: Here the CDR3 omits its conserved ending phenylalanine or tryptophan, so a read error is the likely source. The V call is TRBV4-1, the J call TRBJ2-4; D remains ambiguous. The CDR3 loop spans 13 amino acids. CDR1 is MGHRA and CDR2 is YSYEKL in the germline V gene. CDR3 nucleotide sequence: TGCGCCAGCAGCCAAATGATTCAAAACACTCAGTACTTA. It yields the protein CASSQMIQNTQYL.